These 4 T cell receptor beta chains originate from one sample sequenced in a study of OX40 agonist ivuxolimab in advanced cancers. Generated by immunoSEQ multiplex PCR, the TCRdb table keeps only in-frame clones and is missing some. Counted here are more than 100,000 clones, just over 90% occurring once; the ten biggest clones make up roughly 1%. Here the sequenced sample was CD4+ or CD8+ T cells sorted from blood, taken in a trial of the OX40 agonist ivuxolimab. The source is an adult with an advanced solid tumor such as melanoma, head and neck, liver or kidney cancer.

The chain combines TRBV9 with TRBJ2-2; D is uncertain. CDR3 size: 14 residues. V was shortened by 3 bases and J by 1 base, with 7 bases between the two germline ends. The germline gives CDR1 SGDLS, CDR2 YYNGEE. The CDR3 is CASSARGNTGELFF. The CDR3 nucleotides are TGTGCCAGCAGCGCTCGCGGGAACACCGGGGAGCTGTTTTTT.

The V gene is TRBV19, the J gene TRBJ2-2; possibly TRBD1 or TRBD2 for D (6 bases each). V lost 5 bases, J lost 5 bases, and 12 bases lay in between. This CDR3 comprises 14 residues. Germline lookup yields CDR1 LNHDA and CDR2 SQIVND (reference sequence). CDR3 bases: TGTGCCAGTAGTTCTCGGGGGACAACCGGGGAGCTGTTTTTT. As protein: CASSSRGTTGELFF.

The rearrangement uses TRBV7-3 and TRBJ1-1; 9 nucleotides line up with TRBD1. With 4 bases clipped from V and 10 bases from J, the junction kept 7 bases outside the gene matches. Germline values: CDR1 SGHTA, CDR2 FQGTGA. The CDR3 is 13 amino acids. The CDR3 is CASSSSGQGRAFF. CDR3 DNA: TGTGCCAGCAGCTCCTCCGGACAGGGGAGAGCTTTCTTT.

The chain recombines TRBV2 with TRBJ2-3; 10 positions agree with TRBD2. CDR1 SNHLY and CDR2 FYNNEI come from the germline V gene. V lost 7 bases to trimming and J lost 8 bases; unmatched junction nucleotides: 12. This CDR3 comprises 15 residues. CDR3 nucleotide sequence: TGTGCCAGCATCCAAGAAAGCGGGGGGGGCGCTACGCAGTATTTT. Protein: CASIQESGGGATQYF.